These 26 T cell receptor beta chains were sequenced from one sample in a study of cytomegalovirus exposure and HLA in healthy donors. Amplification used 60 Vbeta primers and 13 Jbeta primers. Clones were sequenced by immunoSEQ multiplex PCR, and TCRdb holds only the in-frame ones, with some missing. The sample has 95,000 to 130,000 clones, 9% to 10% seen once. The source material was PBMCs. The receptors derive from a man aged 25 to 40 in good health and CMV-seronegative.

The genes are TRBV19 and TRBJ2-5; possible D gene TRBD2, 6 bases. Germline CDR1 and CDR2: LNHDA and SQIVND (reference sequence). V was pared by 3 bases and J by 5 bases, with 7 bases between. The CDR3 consists of 12 residues. The CDR3 sequence: CASSIGGETQYF. The CDR3 nucleotides read TGTGCCAGTAGTATCGGGGGTGAGACCCAGTACTTC.

The chain uses TRBV4-2 and TRBJ1-5; D ambiguous. CDR3 length equals 14 residues. Trimming took 0 bases from V and 6 from J, leaving 9 bases between them. CDR1 is LGHNA, CDR2 YNFKEQ, per germline. CDR3 in DNA: TGTGCCAGCAGCCAAGATTTTCGCAGTCAGCCCCAGCATTTT. As protein: CASSQDFRSQPQHF.

This clone was counted between two and nine times. The chain links TRBV25-1 to TRBJ2-2; 7 bases match TRBD1. The CDR3 covers 15 residues. CDR1 and CDR2 (germline): MGHDK, SYGVNS. V lost 2 bases, J lost 7 bases, and 7 bases stayed unmatched. In DNA form, the CDR3 reads TGTGCCAGCAGTGAACCGGGAAGGGGGCACGGGGAGCTGTTTTTT. Translating it yields CASSEPGRGHGELFF. Full variable domain (missing parts from reference TRBV25-1 and TRBJ2-2): EADIYQTPRYLVIGTGKKITLECSQTMGHDKMYWYQQDPGMELHLIHYSYGVNSTEKGDLSSESTVSRIRTEHFPLTLESARPSHTSQYLCASSEPGRGHGELFFGEGSRLTVL.

This clone was detected only a few times. V is TRBV5-1 and J is TRBJ1-1, with D possibly being TRBD1 (5 bases). Germline lookup yields CDR1 SGHRS and CDR2 YFSETQ. The CDR3 extends over 14 amino acids. V was clipped by 1 base and J by 0 bases, with 7 bases between them. The DNA of the CDR3 is TGCGCCAGCAGCTTGCGACAGATGAACACTGAAGCTTTCTTT. It codes for CASSLRQMNTEAFF.

This clone was detected only a few times. The J gene is TRBJ2-2, the V gene TRBV28; D not resolved. Germline V gene sequence: CDR1 MDHEN, CDR2 SYDVKM. The V and J ends lost 5 bases and 1 base respectively, with 8 bases between them. The CDR3 runs 14 residues. This chain's CDR3 is CASSPPGNTGELFF. The CDR3 DNA sequence: TGTGCCAGCAGTCCCCCAGGGAACACCGGGGAGCTGTTTTTT.

The chain recombines TRBV4-2 with TRBJ1-4; 8 nucleotides line up with TRBD1. Losses at the gene ends were 1 base for V and 8 bases for J; bases not matched to a gene: 6. Per the germline V gene, CDR1 is LGHNA and CDR2 is YNFKEQ. This CDR3 has 15 residues. The CDR3 nucleotides read TGTGCCAGCAGCCAAGGTCAGGGGGCTCGAGAAAAACTGTTTTTT. It translates to CASSQGQGAREKLFF.

Many counts were recorded for this clone. This rearrangement joins TRBV6-4 to TRBJ2-2, with TRBD2 matching 7 bases. Germline V gives CDR1 MRHNA, CDR2 SNTAGT. This CDR3 has 14 residues. V was pared by 7 bases and J by 4 bases, with 6 bases of the junction left unmatched. CDR3 coding DNA: TGTGCCAGCAAAGAGGGCGGGAGCACCGGGGAGCTGTTTTTT. As protein: CASKEGGSTGELFF.

The chain has TRBV14 and TRBJ1-6, with TRBD1 matching over 7 bases. This CDR3 contains 14 residues. CDR1 and CDR2 from the germline V gene are SGHDN and FVKESK. V shed 7 bases and J 5 bases; nucleotides not matched to a gene: 5. CDR3 in amino acids: CASNRGNHNSPLHF. The CDR3, as DNA: TGTGCCAGCAACAGGGGAAACCATAATTCACCCCTCCACTTT.

The J gene is TRBJ2-3, the V gene TRBV5-8, with 8 nucleotides matching TRBD1. This CDR3 has 14 residues. Germline CDR1 is SGHTS and CDR2 is YDEGEE. Germline trimming cut 2 bases from V and 6 bases from J; bases unmatched to any gene: 5. The chain's CDR3 is CASSLGQGGDTQYF. CDR3 nucleotide sequence: TGTGCCAGCAGCTTAGGACAGGGCGGGGATACGCAGTATTTT.

This clone was seen repeatedly, ten times or more. The chain has TRBV6-1 and TRBJ1-5, with D tentatively TRBD1 (5 bases). V lost 2 bases and J 4 bases, leaving 9 bases between the germline ends. Germline V gene data show CDR1 as MNHNS and CDR2 as SASEGT. The CDR3 is made up of 14 amino acids. CDR3 bases: TGTGCCAGCAGTGAAAGTAACAGGAATCAGCCCCAGCATTTT. Its protein product is CASSESNRNQPQHF.

This clone was seen a few times. The gene calls are TRBV30 and TRBJ2-1, with D maybe TRBD1 (6 bases). V shed 0 bases and J shed 9 bases, with 9 bases lying between them. This CDR3 is 12 amino acids long. Germline CDR1 GTSNPN, CDR2 SVGIG (reference sequence). The CDR3 protein is CAWSVGGPEQFF. The CDR3 nucleotides are TGTGCCTGGAGTGTAGGGGGTCCTGAGCAGTTCTTC. Full variable domain (remainder filled in from reference TRBV30 and TRBJ2-1): SQTIHQWPATLVQPVGSPLSLECTVEGTSNPNLYWYRQAAGRGLQLLFYSVGIGQISSEVPQNLSASRPQDRQFILSSKKLLLSDSGFYLCAWSVGGPEQFFGPGTRLTVL.

This clone turned up a few times. The CDR3 loop is CASSHTDTQYF. The CDR3 nucleotides read TGTGCCAGCAGCCACACAGATACGCAGTATTTT. The chain links TRBV7-2 to TRBJ2-3; D gene uncertain. V lost 5 bases to trimming and J lost 2 bases, with 2 bases between them. CDR3 length: 11 amino acids. The germline V gene encodes CDR1 SGHTA and CDR2 FQGNSA.

As concerns this clone: At the DNA level, this CDR3 is encoded by other sequences in the same sample as well. The rearrangement joins TRBV27 to TRBJ2-7; D remains unclear. Trimming pared 9 bases from V and 1 base from J, leaving 13 bases between. This CDR3 spans 13 amino acids. Germline CDR1 MNHEY, CDR2 SMNVEV (reference sequence). The CDR3 reads CARSTRLSYEQYF. The CDR3 DNA reads as TGTGCCAGGAGTACCAGGTTGTCCTACGAGCAGTACTTC.

The sample holds a few counts of this clone. This sequence joins TRBV19 and TRBJ2-7, with D perhaps matching TRBD2 (5 bases). This CDR3 has 15 amino acids. CDR1 and CDR2 from the germline V gene are LNHDA and SQIVND (reference sequence). V lost 3 bases and J lost 5, with 17 bases in between. In DNA, the CDR3 is TGTGCCAGTAGTATGGCCCCCGTCGGGATAAACGAGCAGTACTTC. This translates into CASSMAPVGINEQYF.

The chain has TRBV9 and TRBJ2-2; TRBD2 aligns across 9 bases. Germline V gives CDR1 SGDLS, CDR2 YYNGEE. V was pared by 0 bases and J by 7 bases, with 7 bases of the junction left unmatched. CDR3 length: 16 residues. The CDR3 DNA reads as TGTGCCAGCAGCGTAGGTGCTAGCGGGATGAGCGGGGAGCTGTTTTTT. Its translation: CASSVGASGMSGELFF.

In its sample, this clone was seen a few times. V and J are TRBV30 and TRBJ2-7; D perhaps matches TRBD1 (5 bases). The CDR3 runs 14 residues. V dropped 3 bases and J dropped 0 bases, with 12 bases sitting between them. CDR1 is GTSNPN and CDR2 is SVGIG in the germline V gene (reference sequence). CDR3 residues: CAWSRTRSSYEQYF. In DNA form, the CDR3 reads TGTGCCTGGAGCCGGACACGGTCCTCCTACGAGCAGTACTTC.

This clone was seen a few times. V gene TRBV5-1 combines with J gene TRBJ2-1; 11 bases are a match to TRBD2. Germline V gene sequence: CDR1 SGHRS, CDR2 YFSETQ. Germline trimming cut 1 base from V and 5 bases from J; bases unmatched to any gene: 2. The CDR3 is 15 residues long. The CDR3 protein is CASSLSTSGDNEQFF. CDR3 bases: TGCGCCAGCAGCTTGTCGACTAGCGGGGACAATGAGCAGTTCTTC. The whole variable domain, filled in from reference TRBV5-1 and TRBJ2-1, reads KAGVTQTPRYLIKTRGQQVTLSCSPISGHRSVSWYQQTPGQGLQFLFEYFSETQRNKGNFPGRFSGRQFSNSRSEMNVSTLELGDSALYLCASSLSTSGDNEQFFGPGTRLTVL.

This clone was seen more than once but under ten times. V gene TRBV10-1 combines with J gene TRBJ2-1; 10 bases are a match to TRBD1. The germline V gene has CDR1 WNHNN and CDR2 SYGVQD (reference sequence). The trim removed 6 bases at V and 4 bases at J, leaving 6 bases unmatched. There are 15 residues in the CDR3. The CDR3 bases are TGCGCCAGCAGAGCCGGGACAGGGGCATACAATGAGCAGTTCTTC. Its protein is CASRAGTGAYNEQFF.

This clone was recorded a few times. The chain carries TRBV6-1 and TRBJ1-5, with D unresolved. CDR1 MNHNS and CDR2 SASEGT come from the germline V gene. V lost 1 base, J lost 0 bases, and 7 bases lay in between. This CDR3 is 15 amino acids long. The CDR3 DNA sequence: TGTGCCAGCAGTGAAGGTAGCGTTAGCAATCAGCCCCAGCATTTT. Its protein is CASSEGSVSNQPQHF.

This chain links TRBV9 with TRBJ2-7; a weak D match, TRBD1 (5 bases). Looked up from germline, CDR1 is SGDLS and CDR2 is YYNGEE. This CDR3 region has 16 residues. V lost 3 bases to trimming and J lost 1 base, with 17 bases between them. CDR3 region: CASSEGRSSWSYEQYF. CDR3 coding DNA: TGTGCCAGCAGCGAGGGGCGGAGTAGCTGGTCCTACGAGCAGTACTTC.

This clone was detected only a few times. The chain combines TRBV7-9 with TRBJ1-6; D gene unclear. The CDR3 totals 13 residues. Trimming cost V 5 bases and J 8 bases, with 10 bases left between them. Germline CDR1 reads SEHNR; CDR2 reads FQNEAQ (reference sequence). The CDR3 protein is CASSLRGYSPLHF. The CDR3, as DNA: TGTGCCAGCAGCCTCCGCGGGTATTCACCCCTCCACTTT. Full variable domain (rest looked up from reference TRBV7-9 and TRBJ1-6): DTGVSQNPRHKITKRGQNVTFRCDPISEHNRLYWYRQTLGQGPEFLTYFQNEAQLEKSRLLSDRFSAERPKGSFSTLEIQRTEQGDSAMYLCASSLRGYSPLHFGNGTRLTVT.

This chain connects TRBV19 to TRBJ1-5, with 8 bases fitting TRBD1. There are 14 residues in the CDR3. The V and J ends lost 4 bases and 7 bases, in that order; junction bases with no gene match: 6. Germline lookup yields CDR1 LNHDA and CDR2 SQIVND (reference sequence). For the CDR3, the DNA is TGTGCCAGTAGTAACCCTCCAGGGGGCCAGCCCCAGCATTTT. Translating gives CASSNPPGGQPQHF. The full variable domain, with the rest looked up from reference TRBV19 and TRBJ1-5, is DGGITQSPKYLFRKEGQNVTLSCEQNLNHDAMYWYRQDPGQGLRLIYYSQIVNDFQKGDIAEGYSVSREKKESFPLTVTSAQKNPTAFYLCASSNPPGGQPQHFGDGTRLSIL.

This clone came up a few times. This chain uses TRBV4-3 with TRBJ1-3; D ambiguous. The V and J ends lost 5 bases and 0 bases respectively, with 8 bases between them. CDR1 LGHNA and CDR2 YSLEER come from the germline V gene. CDR3 length: 14 residues. As DNA, the CDR3 is TGCGCCAGCAGCAGCGGGAGCTCTGGAAACACCATATATTTT. Translation: CASSSGSSGNTIYF.

V usage is TRBV6-5 and J usage is TRBJ1-1; unclear D gene. In germline, CDR1 is MNHEY, CDR2 SVGAGI. With 2 bases removed from V and 4 bases from J, the gap between germline ends came to 11 bases. The CDR3 covers 14 residues. The CDR3, as DNA: TGTGCCAGCAGTTACAATGCGGGGTTCACTGAAGCTTTCTTT. Its translation is CASSYNAGFTEAFF.

The chain couples TRBV27 to TRBJ2-7, with a weak D call TRBD1 (7 bases). V lost 7 bases and J lost 4, with 14 bases in between. The CDR3 extends over 13 amino acids. CDR1 MNHEY and CDR2 SMNVEV come from the germline V gene (reference sequence). DNA of the CDR3: TGTGCCAGCACGGCGGGACAGAGGTACGAGCAGTACTTC. Protein: CASTAGQRYEQYF.

This rearrangement joins TRBV9 to TRBJ2-7, with 11 bases aligning to TRBD2. The CDR3 is 15 amino acids. V lost 2 bases, J lost 2 bases, and 3 bases stayed unmatched. The germline V gene has CDR1 SGDLS and CDR2 YYNGEE. DNA for the CDR3: TGTGCCAGCAGCGTGACTAGCGGGACAACCTACGAGCAGTACTTC. It translates to CASSVTSGTTYEQYF.